The following is a TCR beta chain sequence with its context. The antigen is undetermined. V was clipped by 3 bases and J by 5 bases, with 11 bases between them. The CDR3 runs to 13 residues. CDR1 and CDR2 (germline): DFQATT, SNEGSKA (reference sequence). Conversion of TCR transcripts into cDNA relied on 5'RACE template switching, which added a universal primer site and UMIs. TCRdb re-analysed the 5' RACE reads in MiXCR, keeping a single row per CDR3 protein. This sample has a few hundred thousand distinct CDR3 sequences, with less than 9.5% found just once. The sample originates from a study of T cells after yellow fever vaccination. Notes on the study in general: Overlap between CD4 and CD8 compartments was detected for a small share of clonotypes.

The TCR sequence derives from a young man who received the YFV17D yellow fever vaccine. V and J are TRBV20-1 and TRBJ1-5; D gene uncertain. Material: PBMCs, obtained more than 40 days after the first yellow fever vaccination. This CDR3 is CSARYGVDQPQHF. CDR3 DNA sequence: TGCAGTGCTAGGTACGGGGTGGATCAGCCCCAGCATTTT.